This T cell receptor (beta chain) was documented in a study of T cell changes during pregnancy in multiple sclerosis. Using immunoSEQ multiplex PCR, the repertoire was profiled, and TCRdb retains in-frame clones only, with some absent. The table lists about 49,000 clones, around 90% of them singletons. The CDR3 covers 15 residues. The germline gives CDR1 SNHLY, CDR2 FYNNEI. V lost 8 bases to trimming and J lost 5 bases, with 21 bases between them. The sequence was obtained from a female donor in good health, enrolled as a control in a pregnancy study. Sequenced material: peripheral blood, taken after pregnancy. This chain uses TRBV2 with TRBJ2-5, with TRBD1 as a possible D gene (6 bases). Written as DNA, the CDR3 is TGTGCCAGCCAGTCGACAGACCAGGGGCCGGAGACCCAGTACTTC. It encodes CASQSTDQGPETQYF.